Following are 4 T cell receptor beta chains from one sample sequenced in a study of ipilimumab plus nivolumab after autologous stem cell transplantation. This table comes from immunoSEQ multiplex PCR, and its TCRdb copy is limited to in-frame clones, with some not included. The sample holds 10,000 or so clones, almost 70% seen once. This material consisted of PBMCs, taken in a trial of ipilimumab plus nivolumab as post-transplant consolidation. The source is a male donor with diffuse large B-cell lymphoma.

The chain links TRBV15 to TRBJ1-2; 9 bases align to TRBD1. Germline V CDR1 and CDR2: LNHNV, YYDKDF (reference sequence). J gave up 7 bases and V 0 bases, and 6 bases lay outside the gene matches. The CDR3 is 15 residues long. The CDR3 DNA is TGTGCCACCAGCAGAGAGGGAACAGGGGGCTTTGGCTACACCTTC. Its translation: CATSREGTGGFGYTF. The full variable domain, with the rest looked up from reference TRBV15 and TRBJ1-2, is DAMVIQNPRYQVTQFGKPVTLSCSQTLNHNVMYWYQQKSSQAPKLLFHYYDKDFNNEADTPDNFQSRRPNTSFCFLDIRSPGLGDTAMYLCATSREGTGGFGYTFGSGTRLTVV.

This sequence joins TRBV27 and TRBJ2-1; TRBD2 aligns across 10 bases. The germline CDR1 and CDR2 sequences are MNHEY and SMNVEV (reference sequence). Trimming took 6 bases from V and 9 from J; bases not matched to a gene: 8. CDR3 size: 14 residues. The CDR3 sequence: CASRASGSKSEQFF. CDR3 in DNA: TGTGCCAGCAGAGCTAGCGGGAGTAAATCTGAGCAGTTCTTC.

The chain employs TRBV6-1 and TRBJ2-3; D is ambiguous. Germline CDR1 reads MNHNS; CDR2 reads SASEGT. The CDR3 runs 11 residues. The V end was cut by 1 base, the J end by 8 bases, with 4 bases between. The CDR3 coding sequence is TGTGCCAGCAGTGAAGGAGGTACGCAGTATTTT. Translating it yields CASSEGGTQYF.

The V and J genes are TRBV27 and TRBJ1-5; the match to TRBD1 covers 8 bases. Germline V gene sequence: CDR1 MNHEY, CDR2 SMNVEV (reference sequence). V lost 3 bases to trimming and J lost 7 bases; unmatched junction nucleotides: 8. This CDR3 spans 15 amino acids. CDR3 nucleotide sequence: TGTGCCAGCAGTTTTAGTCCCAGGGGGCACCAGCCCCAGCATTTT. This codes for CASSFSPRGHQPQHF.